This T cell receptor (beta chain) was sequenced in a study of blood T cell repertoires in COVID-19. Turning to the study itself: PBMCs, B-cell-depleted T cells, or T cells provided the cDNA or gDNA that made up the material.

Trimming cost V 5 bases and J 1 base, with 14 bases left between them. Germline CDR1 MNHEY, CDR2 SVGEGT. The length of the CDR3 is 15 residues. Some clones are missing from TCRdb's copy, which holds only in-frame ones; the method was immunoSEQ multiplex PCR. The table lists some 170,000 clones, around four fifths of them singletons. The chain has TRBV6-2 or TRBV6-3 and TRBJ1-1; possibly TRBD1 for D (5 bases). This sequence was found in an elderly woman with acute or convalescent COVID-19. The material sequenced was peripheral blood. The CDR3 reads CASSTMNRRNTEAFF. In nucleotides, the CDR3 is TGTGCCAGCAGTACGATGAACAGGAGGAACACTGAAGCTTTCTTT.